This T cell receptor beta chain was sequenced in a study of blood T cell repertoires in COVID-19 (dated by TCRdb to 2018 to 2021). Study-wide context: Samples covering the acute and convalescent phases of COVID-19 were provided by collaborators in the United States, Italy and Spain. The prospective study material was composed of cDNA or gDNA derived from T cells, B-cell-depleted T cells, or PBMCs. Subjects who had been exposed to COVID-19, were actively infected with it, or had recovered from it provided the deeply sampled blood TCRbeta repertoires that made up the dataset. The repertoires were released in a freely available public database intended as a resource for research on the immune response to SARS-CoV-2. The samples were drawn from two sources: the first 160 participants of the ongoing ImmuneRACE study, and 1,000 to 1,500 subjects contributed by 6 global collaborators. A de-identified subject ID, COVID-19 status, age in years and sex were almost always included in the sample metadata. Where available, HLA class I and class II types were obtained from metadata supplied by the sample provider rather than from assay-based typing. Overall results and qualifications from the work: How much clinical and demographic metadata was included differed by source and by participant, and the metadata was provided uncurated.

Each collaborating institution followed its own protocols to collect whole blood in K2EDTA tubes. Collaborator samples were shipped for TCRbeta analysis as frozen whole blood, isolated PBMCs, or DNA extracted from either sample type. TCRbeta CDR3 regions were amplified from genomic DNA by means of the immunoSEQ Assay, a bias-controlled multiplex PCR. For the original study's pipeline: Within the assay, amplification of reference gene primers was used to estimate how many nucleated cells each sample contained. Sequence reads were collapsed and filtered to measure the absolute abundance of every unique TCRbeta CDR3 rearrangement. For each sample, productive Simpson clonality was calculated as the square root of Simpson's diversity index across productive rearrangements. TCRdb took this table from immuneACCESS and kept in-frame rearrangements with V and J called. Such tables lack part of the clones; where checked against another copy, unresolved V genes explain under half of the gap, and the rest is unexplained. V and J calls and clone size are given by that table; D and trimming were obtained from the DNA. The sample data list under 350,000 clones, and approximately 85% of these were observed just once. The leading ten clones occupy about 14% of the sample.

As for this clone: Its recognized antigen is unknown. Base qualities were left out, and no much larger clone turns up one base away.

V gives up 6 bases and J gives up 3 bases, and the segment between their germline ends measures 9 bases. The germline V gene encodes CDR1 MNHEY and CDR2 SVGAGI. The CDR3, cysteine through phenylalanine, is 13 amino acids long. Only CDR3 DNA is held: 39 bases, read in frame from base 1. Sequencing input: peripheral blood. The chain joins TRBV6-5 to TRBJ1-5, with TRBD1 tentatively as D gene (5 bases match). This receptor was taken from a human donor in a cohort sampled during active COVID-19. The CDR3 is CASRRQINQPQHF. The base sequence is TGTGCCAGCAGAAGACAGATCAATCAGCCCCAGCATTTT.